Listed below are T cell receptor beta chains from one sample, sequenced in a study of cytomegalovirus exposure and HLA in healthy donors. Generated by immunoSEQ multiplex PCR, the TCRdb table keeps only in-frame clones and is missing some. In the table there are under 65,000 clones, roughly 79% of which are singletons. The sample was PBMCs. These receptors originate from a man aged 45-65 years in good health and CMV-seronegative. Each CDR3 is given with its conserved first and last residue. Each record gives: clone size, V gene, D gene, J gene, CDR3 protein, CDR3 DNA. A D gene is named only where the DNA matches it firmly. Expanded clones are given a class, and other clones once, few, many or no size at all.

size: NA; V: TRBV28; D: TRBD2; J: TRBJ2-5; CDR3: CASRRTGTSGRRETQYF; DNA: TGTGCCAGCAGACGTACCGGGACTAGCGGGCGGCGGGAGACCCAGTACTTC
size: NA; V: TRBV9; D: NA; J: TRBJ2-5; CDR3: CASSADRQAQETQYF; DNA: TGTGCCAGCAGCGCGGATAGACAGGCACAAGAGACCCAGTACTTC
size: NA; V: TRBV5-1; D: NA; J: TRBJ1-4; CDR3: CASSDPRGNEKLFF; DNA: TGCGCCAGCAGCGATCCTAGGGGCAATGAAAAACTGTTTTTT
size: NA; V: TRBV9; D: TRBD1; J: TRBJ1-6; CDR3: CASSGPGTGYSPLHF; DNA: TGTGCCAGCAGCGGACCCGGGACAGGGTATTCACCCCTCCACTTT
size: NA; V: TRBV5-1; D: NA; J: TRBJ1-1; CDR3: CASSSRNMNTEAFF; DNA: TGCGCCAGCAGCTCTAGAAACATGAACACTGAAGCTTTCTTT
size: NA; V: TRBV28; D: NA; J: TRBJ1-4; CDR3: CASRKTATNEKLFF; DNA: TGTGCCAGCCGTAAGACAGCAACTAATGAAAAACTGTTTTTT
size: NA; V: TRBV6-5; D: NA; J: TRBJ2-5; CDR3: CASSYDRQRRETQYF; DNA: TGTGCCAGCAGTTACGACAGACAAAGGCGAGAGACCCAGTACTTC
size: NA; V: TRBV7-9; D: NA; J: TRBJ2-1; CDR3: CASSLAGSEQFF; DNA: TGTGCCAGCAGCTTAGCCGGGAGTGAGCAGTTCTTC
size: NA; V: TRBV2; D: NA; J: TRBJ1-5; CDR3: CASSPGHMNQPQHF; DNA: TGTGCCAGCAGCCCGGGACATATGAATCAGCCCCAGCATTTT
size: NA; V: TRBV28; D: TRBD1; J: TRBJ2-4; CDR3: CASSPRTGGDIQYF; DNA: TGTGCCAGCAGTCCGAGGACAGGGGGCGACATTCAGTACTTC
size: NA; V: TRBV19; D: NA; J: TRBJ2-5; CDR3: CASSLSTATYQETQYF; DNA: TGTGCCAGTAGTTTAAGCACAGCAACTTACCAAGAGACCCAGTACTTC
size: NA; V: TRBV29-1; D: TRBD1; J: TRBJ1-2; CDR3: CSVRQGAGRGYTF; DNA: TGCAGCGTAAGACAGGGGGCCGGGCGTGGCTACACCTTC
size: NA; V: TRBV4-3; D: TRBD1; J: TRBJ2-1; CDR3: CASSQDWGRGYEQFF; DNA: TGCGCCAGCAGCCAAGATTGGGGCAGGGGGTATGAGCAGTTCTTC
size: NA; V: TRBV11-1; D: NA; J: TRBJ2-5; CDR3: CASSFDRGGSETQYF; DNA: TGTGCCAGCAGCTTCGACAGGGGAGGGTCAGAGACCCAGTACTTC
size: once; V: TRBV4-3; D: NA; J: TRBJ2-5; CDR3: CASSQGPGYQETQYF; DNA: TGCGCCAGCAGCCAAGGGCCAGGGTACCAAGAGACCCAGTACTTC
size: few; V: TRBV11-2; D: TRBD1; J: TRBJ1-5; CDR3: CASSLNRGRGQPQHF; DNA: TGTGCCAGCAGTCTTAACAGGGGAAGGGGTCAGCCCCAGCATTTT
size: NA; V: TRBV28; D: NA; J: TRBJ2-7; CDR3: CASSLAGGYEQYF; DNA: TGTGCCAGCAGTCTGGCTGGGGGGTACGAGCAGTACTTC
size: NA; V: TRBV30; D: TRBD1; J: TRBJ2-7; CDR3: CAWSRGTGPVREQYF; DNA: TGTGCCTGGAGTCGAGGGACAGGCCCGGTTCGGGAGCAGTACTTC
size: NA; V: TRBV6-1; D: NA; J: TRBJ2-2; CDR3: CASSAAAGRTGELFF; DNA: TGTGCCAGCAGTGCCGCCGCAGGGCGGACCGGGGAGCTGTTTTTT
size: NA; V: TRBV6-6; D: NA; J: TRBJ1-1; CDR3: CATWASGGRAEAFF; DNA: TGTGCCACCTGGGCCTCGGGGGGAAGGGCTGAAGCTTTCTTT
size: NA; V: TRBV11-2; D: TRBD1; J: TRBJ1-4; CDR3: CASSLDSRQGGEKLFF; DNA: TGTGCCAGCAGCTTAGATTCGCGACAGGGCGGCGAAAAACTGTTTTTT
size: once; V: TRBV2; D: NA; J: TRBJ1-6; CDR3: CASAGGGGNSPLHF; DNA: TGTGCCAGTGCCGGGGGGGGAGGAAATTCACCCCTCCACTTT
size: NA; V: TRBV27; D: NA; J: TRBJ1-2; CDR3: CASSLLQGAPGYTF; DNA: TGTGCCAGCAGTTTATTGCAGGGTGCTCCTGGCTACACCTTC
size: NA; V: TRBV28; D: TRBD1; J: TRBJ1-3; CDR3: CASRGGQGRNTIYF; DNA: TGTGCCAGCAGGGGAGGACAGGGTAGAAACACCATATATTTT
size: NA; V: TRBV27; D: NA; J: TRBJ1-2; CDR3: CASSPTRDTTIFYTF; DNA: TGTGCCAGCAGCCCAACTCGGGACACTACTATTTTCTACACCTTC
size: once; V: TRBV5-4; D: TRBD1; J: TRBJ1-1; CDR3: CASSLAGGDTEAFF; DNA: TGTGCCAGCAGCTTGGCAGGGGGCGACACTGAAGCTTTCTTT
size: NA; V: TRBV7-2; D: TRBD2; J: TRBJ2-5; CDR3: CASSLGPTSGGQETQYF; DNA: TGTGCCAGCAGCCTAGGGCCCACTAGCGGGGGACAAGAGACCCAGTACTTC
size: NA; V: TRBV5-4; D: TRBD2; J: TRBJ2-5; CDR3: CASSNRAGGIETQYF; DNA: TGTGCCAGCAGCAACCGGGCCGGGGGGATTGAGACCCAGTACTTC
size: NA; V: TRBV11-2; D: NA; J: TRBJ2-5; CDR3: CASSSRTLETQYF; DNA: TGTGCCAGCAGCTCGAGGACACTGGAGACCCAGTACTTC
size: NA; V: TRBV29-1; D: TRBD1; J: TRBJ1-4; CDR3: CSVLPTIRGRRGEKLFF; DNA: TGCAGCGTTCTACCGACGATTAGGGGGCGCCGAGGTGAAAAACTGTTTTTT
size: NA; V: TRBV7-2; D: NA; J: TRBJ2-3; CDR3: CASSALGGYSTDTQYF; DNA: TGTGCCAGCAGCGCCCTCGGAGGGTACAGCACAGATACGCAGTATTTT
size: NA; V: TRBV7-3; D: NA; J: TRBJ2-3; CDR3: CASSLTGGTDTQYF; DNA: TGTGCCAGCAGCTTAACGGGGGGAACAGATACGCAGTATTTT
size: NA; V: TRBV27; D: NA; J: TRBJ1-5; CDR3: CASSLSVGVQPQHF; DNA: TGTGCCAGCAGTTTATCGGTAGGGGTTCAGCCCCAGCATTTT